The 21 T cell receptor beta chains below were found in one sample sequenced in a study of blood T cell dynamics during melanoma immunotherapy. The data were produced by immunoSEQ multiplex PCR, yet TCRdb's version contains in-frame clones alone and is incomplete. This table holds 10,000 to 15,000 clones, about 86% found once. Regarding time point: pre-treatment baseline. The source material was blood, sampled from a patient treated with checkpoint blockade. The receptors were gathered from a human donor with melanoma.

This sequence joins TRBV11-2 and TRBJ1-1; D is uncertain. V lost 1 base and J lost 3, with 9 bases in between. The CDR3 extends over 14 amino acids. Germline V gene sequence: CDR1 SGHAT, CDR2 FQNNGV. The CDR3 loop reads CASSLGPEYTEAFF. CDR3 nucleotides: TGTGCCAGCAGCTTAGGGCCGGAATACACTGAAGCTTTCTTT.

The rearrangement joins TRBV4-1 to TRBJ1-5, with D possibly TRBD1 on 6 matching bases. Germline V lookup: CDR1 MGHRA, CDR2 YSYEKL. Trimming removed 0 bases at V and 4 bases at J, with 19 bases between. The CDR3 has 18 residues. The DNA of the CDR3 is TGCGCCAGCAGCCAAGAACTGATCAGGGGTGTGGGAAATCAGCCCCAGCATTTT. Translating it yields CASSQELIRGVGNQPQHF.

The chain is built from TRBV30 and TRBJ2-1; D remains ambiguous. The V gene's germline CDR1 is GTSNPN and CDR2 SVGIG (reference sequence). Trimming removed 2 bases at V and 8 bases at J, with 7 bases between. The CDR3 extends over 11 amino acids. The CDR3 protein is CAWSSRYEQFF. Here the CDR3 DNA reads TGTGCCTGGAGTTCGAGGTATGAGCAGTTCTTC.

The chain joins TRBV6-5 to TRBJ1-6, with D possibly TRBD1 on 5 matching bases. This CDR3 region has 15 residues. Germline V lookup: CDR1 MNHEY, CDR2 SVGAGI. Trimming stripped 9 bases from V and 3 bases from J, with 15 bases between. The CDR3 loop reads CASRGQGFYNSPLHF. The CDR3 nucleotides are TGTGCCAGTCGGGGCCAAGGGTTCTATAATTCACCCCTCCACTTT.

The rearrangement joins TRBV6-5 to TRBJ2-7; D uncertain. Germline CDR1 is MNHEY and CDR2 is SVGAGI. The CDR3 is 14 amino acids. V lost 6 bases and J lost 0, with 12 bases in between. The CDR3 loop reads CASRERPSSYEQYF. In DNA form, the CDR3 reads TGTGCCAGCAGGGAGCGCCCGAGCTCCTACGAGCAGTACTTC.

The chain has TRBV7-9 and TRBJ2-1, with a tentative D call TRBD1 (5 bases). The ends were cut back, 1 base at V and 6 bases at J, with 13 bases in the middle. Germline values: CDR1 SEHNR, CDR2 FQNEAQ (reference sequence). This CDR3 is 15 amino acids long. CDR3 loop: CASSLGSGNGNEQFF. CDR3 sequence (DNA): TGTGCCAGCAGCTTAGGTTCAGGGAATGGCAATGAGCAGTTCTTC.

V is TRBV19 and J is TRBJ1-1; a weak D match, TRBD1 (5 bases). Trimming left V 0 bases short and J 1 base short, with 6 bases between. Germline assignment: CDR1 LNHDA and CDR2 SQIVND (reference sequence). The CDR3 consists of 14 residues. For the CDR3, the DNA is TGTGCCAGTAGTATAGAGGGGCGGAACACTGAAGCTTTCTTT. Its translation: CASSIEGRNTEAFF.

The chain has TRBV19 and TRBJ2-1; unclear D gene. The CDR3 loop spans 12 amino acids. Germline assignment: CDR1 LNHDA and CDR2 SQIVND (reference sequence). Trimming removed 4 bases at V and 4 bases at J, with 5 bases between. The CDR3 loop reads CASSKLYNEQFF. CDR3 in DNA: TGTGCCAGTAGTAAACTTTACAATGAGCAGTTCTTC.

The chain couples TRBV4-2 to TRBJ1-2, with TRBD1 as a possible D gene (6 bases). Trimming cost V 4 bases and J 5 bases, with 14 bases left between them. Germline loops: CDR1 LGHNA, CDR2 YNFKEQ. The CDR3 has 14 residues. The CDR3 bases are TGTGCCAGCAGCCCAACCCGGGACATTTATGGCTACACCTTC. Its protein product is CASSPTRDIYGYTF.

This clone was found once. The V call is TRBV5-1, the J call TRBJ2-1; 8 bases match TRBD1. Losses at the gene ends were 4 bases for V and 4 bases for J; bases not matched to a gene: 7. This CDR3 region has 15 residues. Germline lookup yields CDR1 SGHRS and CDR2 YFSETQ. CDR3 nucleotides: TGCGCCAGCAGCCAACCGACAGGGGCGTACAATGAGCAGTTCTTC. Its translation: CASSQPTGAYNEQFF.

The gene calls are TRBV7-9 and TRBJ2-6, with D uncertain. The CDR3 covers 15 residues. Germline assignment: CDR1 SEHNR and CDR2 FQNEAQ (reference sequence). V was pared by 4 bases and J by 0 bases, with 7 bases between. The CDR3, as DNA: TGTGCCAGCAGCTCATGGAGCTCTGGGGCCAACGTCCTGACTTTC. It is translated as CASSSWSSGANVLTF.

J is TRBJ1-1 and V is TRBV7-9, with D uncertain. Germline V gene sequence: CDR1 SEHNR, CDR2 FQNEAQ (reference sequence). The CDR3 spans 12 residues. V was pared by 5 bases and J by 6 bases, with 10 bases between. DNA of the CDR3: TGTGCCAGCAGCCTGGTAGTGGCTGAAGCTTTCTTT. This encodes CASSLVVAEAFF.

The gene calls are TRBV2 and TRBJ2-3, with 7 bases identical to TRBD1. The CDR3 has 16 residues. Germline V gene sequence: CDR1 SNHLY, CDR2 FYNNEI. After removal of 7 bases from V and 1 base from J, the junction contained 11 bases not matched to a gene. CDR3 DNA sequence: TGTGCCAGCACTCGACAGGGATTGTCCGGCACAGATACGCAGTATTTT. Translated, it gives CASTRQGLSGTDTQYF.

The chain has TRBV15 and TRBJ2-1; unclear D gene. Germline V CDR1 and CDR2: LNHNV, YYDKDF (reference sequence). Trimming took off 0 bases at V and 2 bases at J, with 11 bases between the two ends. CDR3 length: 16 residues. CDR3 sequence reads: CATSRDQPATYNEQFF. Here the CDR3 DNA reads TGTGCCACCAGCAGAGATCAGCCAGCCACCTACAATGAGCAGTTCTTC.

The count of this clone is one. The chain combines TRBV7-6 with TRBJ2-7, with a weak D call TRBD1 (6 bases). The germline V and J ends were trimmed by 4 bases and 4 bases, with 8 bases remaining between them. Per the germline V gene, CDR1 is SGHVS and CDR2 is FNYEAQ. The CDR3 consists of 12 residues. The DNA for the CDR3 is TGTGCCAGCAGCTCGCAGGGGTACGAGCAGTACTTC. As protein: CASSSQGYEQYF.

The CDR3 region has the DNA TGTGCCAGCAGCGTAGGGGGGACAGATACGCAGTATTTT. The encoded protein is CASSVGGTDTQYF. This rearrangement joins TRBV9 to TRBJ2-3; D might be TRBD1 or TRBD2, each matching 5 bases. The CDR3 has 13 residues. V lost 0 bases, J lost 3 bases, and 5 bases lay in between. Per germline, CDR1 SGDLS and CDR2 YYNGEE.

The chain recombines TRBV9 with TRBJ2-2, with 15 bases lining up with TRBD2. CDR1 SGDLS and CDR2 YYNGEE come from the germline V gene. V was pared by 3 bases and J by 2 bases, with 2 bases of the junction left unmatched. There are 17 residues in the CDR3. The CDR3 sequence: CASSGTSGGDNTGELFF. The CDR3 region has the DNA TGTGCCAGCAGCGGGACTAGCGGGGGGGATAACACCGGGGAGCTGTTTTTT.

A single count supports this clone. The chain links TRBV20-1 to TRBJ1-2, with no clear D. CDR1 and CDR2 (germline): DFQATT, SNEGSKA (reference sequence). This CDR3 is built from 11 residues. V shed 4 bases and J shed 8 bases, with 11 bases lying between them. The CDR3 sequence is CSATNERGYTF. The CDR3 DNA sequence: TGCAGTGCTACCAACGAGCGGGGCTACACCTTC.

The rearrangement joins TRBV9 to TRBJ2-1, with TRBD1 identical over 10 bases. The CDR3 is 15 amino acids. The V segment lost 3 bases and the J segment 9 bases; nucleotides outside the gene matches: 9. CDR1 is SGDLS, CDR2 YYNGEE, per germline. The DNA of the CDR3 is TGTGCCAGCAGCGAGACAGGGGGCGCGGGGATTGAGCAGTTCTTC. This codes for CASSETGGAGIEQFF.

The rearrangement joins TRBV5-1 to TRBJ1-2; maybe TRBD1 (6 bases). Germline V gives CDR1 SGHRS, CDR2 YFSETQ. V lost 7 bases to trimming and J lost 1 base, with 32 bases between them. There are 20 residues in the CDR3. CDR3 region: CASARRTRGQTTELNYGYTF. CDR3 nucleotides: TGCGCCAGCGCGCGTAGAACACGAGGACAGACCACCGAGCTTAACTATGGCTACACCTTC.

This sequence joins TRBV5-4 and TRBJ1-2; 7 bases match TRBD1. This CDR3 region has 16 residues. V was pared by 4 bases and J by 3 bases, with 12 bases of the junction left unmatched. Germline-derived CDR1 and CDR2 are SGHNT and YYREEE (reference sequence). This CDR3 is CASSGGQSSFYYGYTF. CDR3 nucleotides: TGTGCCAGCAGCGGGGGACAGTCCAGTTTTTACTATGGCTACACCTTC.